These 25 T cell receptor beta chains originate from one sample sequenced in a study of metastatic and nonmetastatic thyroid tumors. Through MiXCR, TCRdb re-clonotyped the PCR reads. Here the sample spans 72,000 or so clones, more than 15% being singletons. Each patient came to thyroid surgery without any prior treatment (of any kind). Sequencing was carried out using blood. The receptors here all came from a female donor with papillary thyroid cancer or a benign thyroid nodule (not recorded which). Some clones in this sample may be carry-over from other donors' samples.

This clone was picked up many times. The DNA for the CDR3 is TGTGCCAGCAGGCGATTCCGGGACAGCGTCCCGTTTTTCAATCAGCCCCAGCATTTT. It yields the protein CASRRFRDSVPFFNQPQHF. The rearrangement links TRBV6-6 to TRBJ1-5, with TRBD1 matching 7 bases. Trimming removed 6 bases from V and 3 bases from J; junction bases left unmatched: 20. The germline CDR1 and CDR2 sequences are MNHNY and SVGAGI (reference sequence). The length of the CDR3 is 19 residues.

This clone was found many times. The chain couples TRBV5-4 to TRBJ2-1, with 9 bases matching TRBD2. Germline CDR1 and CDR2: SGHNT and YYREEE (reference sequence). CDR3 length: 16 amino acids. V dropped 1 base and J dropped 1; count of bases not matched to a gene: 3. The CDR3 coding sequence is TGTGCCAGCAGCTTGTATAGCGGGAGTTCCTACAATGAGCAGTTCTTC. It encodes CASSLYSGSSYNEQFF.

This clone was seen at least ten times. This chain links TRBV3-1 with TRBJ2-1, with TRBD2 matching over 8 bases. From germline, CDR1 is LGHDT and CDR2 YNNKEL (reference sequence). The CDR3 has 16 amino acids. V gave up 4 bases and J gave up 0 bases; unmatched junction bases: 5. CDR3 bases: TGTGCCAGCAGCCTTGCCGGGACTAGCTCCTACAATGAGCAGTTCTTC. It codes for CASSLAGTSSYNEQFF.

Many counts were recorded for this clone. V is TRBV30 and J is TRBJ2-3; 7 positions agree with TRBD2. CDR3 size: 17 residues. With V trimmed by 2 bases and J by 0 bases, 11 bases remained unmatched. Germline V CDR1 and CDR2: GTSNPN, SVGIG (reference sequence). The CDR3 here is CAWSSWEGQISTDTQYF. DNA of the CDR3: TGTGCCTGGAGTTCGTGGGAGGGCCAAATTAGCACAGATACGCAGTATTTT.

The sample holds many counts of this clone. CDR3 in DNA: TGTGCCAGCAGTGAACGGACGGGTACTGAAGCTTTCTTT. It yields the protein CASSERTGTEAFF. The J gene is TRBJ1-1, the V gene TRBV25-1; D not certain. CDR3 size: 13 residues. Germline-derived CDR1 and CDR2 are MGHDK and SYGVNS. Trimming took off 2 bases at V and 5 bases at J, with 9 bases between the two ends. Using reference TRBV25-1 and TRBJ1-1 for the parts outside the CDR3, the full variable domain is EADIYQTPRYLVIGTGKKITLECSQTMGHDKMYWYQQDPGMELHLIHYSYGVNSTEKGDLSSESTVSRIRTEHFPLTLESARPSHTSQYLCASSERTGTEAFFGQGTRLTVV.

The sample holds one count of this clone. Without the conserved terminal phenylalanine or tryptophan, this CDR3 likely stems from a read error. The V call is TRBV18, the J call TRBJ2-3; D gene uncertain. Between the trimmed V and J ends, which lost 3 bases and 2 bases, there was a span of 6 bases. Germline values: CDR1 KGHSH, CDR2 LQKENI. This CDR3 has 13 residues. CDR3 sequence: CASSPSLTDTQYL. CDR3 DNA: TGTGCCAGCTCACCCTCCCTCACAGATACGCAGTATCTT.

The sample holds many counts of this clone. The chain carries TRBV10-1 and TRBJ1-1; D is ambiguous. The V and J ends lost 5 bases and 5 bases respectively, with 6 bases between them. This CDR3 is 11 amino acids long. Germline values: CDR1 WNHNN, CDR2 SYGVQD (reference sequence). CDR3 coding DNA: TGCGCCAGCAGTTCTAGAACTGAAGCTTTCTTT. Translation gives CASSSRTEAFF.

This clone was counted many times. CDR3: CASSSWAGADNEQFF. Written as DNA, the CDR3 is TGCGCCAGCAGCTCTTGGGCGGGGGCCGACAATGAGCAGTTCTTC. V is TRBV5-1 and J is TRBJ2-1; D possibly corresponds to TRBD2 (7 bases). Germline assignment: CDR1 SGHRS and CDR2 YFSETQ. V was cut by 3 bases and J by 5 bases, with 15 bases left in between. CDR3 length: 15 amino acids.

This clone was seen ten or more times. The chain carries TRBV29-1 and TRBJ2-2; D call uncertain. The V gene lost 4 bases and the J gene lost 5 bases, with 5 bases spanning the gap. Per the germline V gene, CDR1 is SQVTM and CDR2 is ANQGSEA. The CDR3 sequence is 11 residues long. The CDR3 sequence: CSVALTGELFF. CDR3 nucleotides: TGCAGCGTTGCATTAACCGGGGAGCTGTTTTTT.

The chain couples TRBV3-1 to TRBJ1-6; unclear D gene. The germline CDR1 and CDR2 sequences are LGHDT and YNNKEL (reference sequence). The CDR3 loop spans 17 amino acids. V lost 1 base and J lost 0, with 10 bases in between. The CDR3 spells CASSQGASSSYNSPLHF. CDR3 nucleotide sequence: TGTGCCAGCAGCCAAGGGGCGTCAAGCTCCTATAATTCACCCCTCCACTTT.

The sample holds many counts of this clone. The chain has TRBV28 and TRBJ2-1; 11 bases map to TRBD1. V was pared by 6 bases and J by 3 bases, with 1 base of the junction left unmatched. Germline lookup yields CDR1 MDHEN and CDR2 SYDVKM. This CDR3 spans 14 amino acids. In nucleotides, the CDR3 is TGTGCCAGCAGGGGACAGGGGGACTACAATGAGCAGTTCTTC. Its translation: CASRGQGDYNEQFF. Together with reference TRBV28 and TRBJ2-1, the CDR3 gives the full variable domain: DVKVTQSSRYLVKRTGEKVFLECVQDMDHENMFWYRQDPGLGLRLIYFSYDVKMKEKGDIPEGYSVSREKKERFSLILESASTNQTSMYLCASRGQGDYNEQFFGPGTRLTVL.

This rearrangement joins TRBV12-3 or TRBV12-4 to TRBJ2-1; possible D gene TRBD1, 5 bases. This CDR3 is 13 amino acids long. With 3 bases removed from V and 15 bases from J, the gap between germline ends came to 18 bases. The CDR3 region has the DNA TGTGCCAGCAGTTTCTCTGTAGGACAATTTCGGTTCTTC. As protein: CASSFSVGQFRFF.

CDR3 protein: CASSPREGATDTQYF. The CDR3 nucleotides read TGTGCCAGCTCCCCAAGGGAGGGGGCCACAGATACGCAGTATTTT. The V gene is TRBV6-4, the J gene TRBJ2-3, with D possibly being TRBD1 or TRBD2 (7 bases each). Trimming removed 8 bases at V and 2 bases at J, with 17 bases between. Per germline, CDR1 MRHNA and CDR2 SNTAGT. The CDR3 contains 15 residues.

This clone has a count of ten or more. The V and J genes are TRBV5-4 and TRBJ1-1; D remains ambiguous. The germline V gene encodes CDR1 SGHNT and CDR2 YYREEE (reference sequence). V was shortened by 4 bases and J by 6 bases, with 10 bases between the two germline ends. This CDR3 contains 12 residues. The CDR3 nucleotides are TGTGCCAGCAGCCTCAACGGAGCTGAAGCTTTCTTT. Translating it yields CASSLNGAEAFF.

This clone has a count of ten or more. The chain carries TRBV9 and TRBJ1-2, with 11 bases identical to TRBD1. J gave up 7 bases and V 4 bases, and 12 bases lay outside the gene matches. Per germline, CDR1 SGDLS and CDR2 YYNGEE. CDR3 length: 16 residues. This CDR3 reads CASSRTSGQGVSGYTF. CDR3 nucleotides: TGTGCCAGCAGCAGGACTTCGGGACAGGGGGTTTCTGGCTACACCTTC.

This clone has a count of ten or more. In DNA, the CDR3 is TGTGCCAGCAGCCAAGATAAGGCAACAGGAGAAAAACTGTTTTTT. Its translation: CASSQDKATGEKLFF. The genes are TRBV4-2 and TRBJ1-4; perhaps TRBD1 as D (5 bases). Trimming took 0 bases from V and 8 from J, leaving 13 bases between them. This CDR3 comprises 15 residues. Looked up from germline, CDR1 is LGHNA and CDR2 is YNFKEQ.

This chain links TRBV5-1 with TRBJ1-3, with unresolved D. The CDR3 totals 13 residues. CDR1 SGHRS and CDR2 YFSETQ come from the germline V gene. The ends were cut back, 4 bases at V and 3 bases at J, with 8 bases in the middle. The CDR3 DNA reads as TGCGCCAGCAGCCCTCCGGGTGGAAACACCATATATTTT. Amino acids: CASSPPGGNTIYF.

This clone has only a few counts. CDR3 nucleotide sequence: TGTGCCAGCAGGAAGACGGGTAATGAGCAGTTCTTC. This gives the protein CASRKTGNEQFF. The V call is TRBV27, the J call TRBJ2-1; D unclear. Trimming removed 6 bases from V and 7 bases from J, with 10 bases in between. This CDR3 spans 12 amino acids. Germline values: CDR1 MNHEY, CDR2 SMNVEV (reference sequence).

This clone was counted many times. Different DNA sequences within this sample yield the same CDR3. The rearrangement uses TRBV9 and TRBJ1-5; maybe TRBD1 (6 bases). V lost 2 bases and J lost 7, with 10 bases in between. CDR1 is SGDLS and CDR2 is YYNGEE in the germline V gene. This CDR3 is built from 13 residues. The DNA for the CDR3 is TGTGCCAGCAGCGTGGAGGGGGGGCAGCCCCAGCATTTT. This encodes CASSVEGGQPQHF.

This clone was seen ten or more times. This sequence joins TRBV5-1 and TRBJ1-2; D might be TRBD1 (6 bases). The ends were cut back, 3 bases at V and 2 bases at J, with 23 bases in the middle. Germline V gene data show CDR1 as SGHRS and CDR2 as YFSETQ. CDR3 length: 18 amino acids. The DNA for the CDR3 is TGCGCCAGCAGCTCCCCTTTAAGGGACACCATATCCAACTATGGCTACACCTTC. As protein: CASSSPLRDTISNYGYTF.

With regard to this clone: This may come from a read error, since a much larger clone is one base off. This chain links TRBV29-1 with TRBJ1-5; D is unresolved. The CDR3 runs to 13 residues. Trimming cost V 6 bases and J 0 bases, with 9 bases left between them. The germline V gene encodes CDR1 SQVTM and CDR2 ANQGSEA. The CDR3 DNA reads as TGCAGCGTCTCACAGAGTAGCAATCAGCCCCAGCATTTT. Protein product: CSVSQSSNQPQHF.

This clone was detected ten times or more. The genes are TRBV18 and TRBJ2-5; D ambiguous. The CDR3 extends over 13 amino acids. Trimming stripped 0 bases from V and 2 bases from J, with 4 bases between. CDR1 and CDR2 (germline): KGHSH, LQKENI. CDR3 loop: CASSPPSQETQYF. CDR3 in DNA: TGTGCCAGCTCACCACCCAGTCAAGAGACCCAGTACTTC.

This clone was seen only a few times. This rearrangement joins TRBV24-1 to TRBJ2-1; 8 bases map to TRBD1. CDR1 is KGHDR and CDR2 is SFDVKD in the germline V gene. V shed 5 bases and J 7 bases; nucleotides not matched to a gene: 6. The CDR3 totals 14 residues. The CDR3 spells CATSGRQGSNEQFF. CDR3 DNA sequence: TGTGCCACCAGTGGGAGACAGGGGTCGAATGAGCAGTTCTTC.

There are many counts of this clone. The chain employs TRBV6-1 and TRBJ2-7; D gene ambiguous. Germline V lookup: CDR1 MNHNS, CDR2 SASEGT. The ends were cut back, 5 bases at V and 3 bases at J, with 5 bases in the middle. The CDR3 consists of 11 residues. The CDR3 DNA reads TGTGCCAGCAGTTCAGACTACGAGCAGTACTTC. Its protein product is CASSSDYEQYF.

The chain recombines TRBV9 with TRBJ2-2; D remains unclear. Trimming took off 1 base at V and 4 bases at J, with 11 bases between the two ends. Per the germline V gene, CDR1 is SGDLS and CDR2 is YYNGEE. CDR3 size: 15 residues. CDR3 region: CASSVKLWGTGELFF. CDR3 coding DNA: TGTGCCAGCAGCGTAAAGTTGTGGGGCACCGGGGAGCTGTTTTTT.